The present T cell receptor beta chain was sequenced within a study of technical replicates of blood from several donors. The V and J ends lost 4 bases and 5 bases respectively, with 22 bases between them. CDR3 length: 16 amino acids. In germline, CDR1 is SGHRS, CDR2 YFSETQ. Sequencing was performed with immunoSEQ multiplex PCR; in TCRdb, only in-frame clones are kept and a portion is missing. This sample carries more than 75,000 clones, roughly 95% of them seen once, and the ten largest clones take 0.36%. The V gene is TRBV5-1, the J gene TRBJ2-7, with D maybe TRBD1 (7 bases). The specimen was T cells isolated from PBMCs. The origin of this receptor is a human donor in good health. CDR3 in DNA: TGCGCCAGCAGCCAATTAGCGGCAGGGGGGCTGAACGAGCAGTACTTC. Translating gives CASSQLAAGGLNEQYF.